The clone carrying this TCR beta chain has only a few counts. Its antigen remains unidentified. V shed 3 bases, J shed 2 bases, and the junction held 3 bases outside the gene matches. CDR3 size: 13 residues. The germline V gene encodes CDR1 GTSNPN and CDR2 SVGIG (reference sequence). The beta constant-region primer was an equimolar mix of two oligonucleotides covering TRBC1 and TRBC2. Ligated cDNA was amplified by four rounds of PCR with nested alpha and beta constant-region primers and SP2. A 12-nucleotide UMI and the SP2 primer were added to the cDNA 3' end by oligonucleotide ligation. TCRdb fed the UMI-ligation and nested PCR reads into MiXCR, producing one record per CDR3 protein. The sample lists 95,000 to 150,000 distinct CDR3 sequences; 36% were seen once. The data stem from a study of naive and memory T cell subsets. The study, taken as a whole, reports: Over 90% of naive TCR sequences appeared only once after error correction, unlike memory subsets.

CD8 T cells were positively selected from what remained after CD4 positive selection. Sequencing was carried out using central memory CD4+ T cells from blood. The J gene is TRBJ2-7, the V gene TRBV30, with 8 bases identical to TRBD1. This receptor was taken from a human donor in good health. The DNA for the CDR3 is TGTGCCTGGAGGAGGGACAGGCCCTACGAGCAGTACTTC. Its translation is CAWRRDRPYEQYF.